The entry below describes one T cell receptor beta chain. Its antigen specificity is not known. No per-base quality is available; no much larger clone lies one base away. The entry originates in a study of blood T cell repertoires in COVID-19 (dated by TCRdb to about 2020). About the study as a whole: Recovered participants in ImmuneRACE Cohort 3 were defined by two consecutive negative NP/OP PCR tests, clearance by a healthcare professional, or resolution of symptoms. Samples covering the acute and convalescent phases of COVID-19 were provided by collaborators in the United States, Italy and Spain. The prospective study material was composed of cDNA or gDNA derived from T cells, B-cell-depleted T cells, or PBMCs. Deeply sampled blood TCRbeta repertoires from subjects exposed to, actively infected with, or recovered from COVID-19 were included in the dataset. The repertoires were released in a freely available public database intended as a resource for research on the immune response to SARS-CoV-2. Samples were obtained from the ongoing ImmuneRACE study (first 160 participants) and from 1,254 subjects provided by 6 global collaborators. The sample metadata nearly always contained a de-identified subject ID, COVID-19 status, age in years and sex. HLA class I and class II types, where available, came from metadata supplied by the sample provider rather than from assay-based typing. The research as a whole found: Clinical and demographic metadata were provided uncurated, with the amount varying by source and participant.

TCRbeta CDR3 regions were amplified from genomic DNA using the immunoSEQ Assay, a bias-controlled multiplex PCR. As for the original processing: Within the assay, amplification of reference gene primers was used to estimate how many nucleated cells each sample contained. To quantify the absolute abundance of each unique TCRbeta CDR3 rearrangement, sequence reads were collapsed and filtered. For each sample, productive Simpson clonality was calculated as the square root of Simpson's diversity index across productive rearrangements. TCRdb stores this immuneACCESS table with in-frame sequences only. Part of the clones is absent; in the studies checked, under half of the shortfall reflects unresolved V genes, and no reason is known for the rest. V, J and clone size reflect that table, while D and trimming were determined from the DNA. This sample is represented by about 170,000 clones; 70% to 80% of them were singletons. 19% of the sample goes to the ten largest clones.

Participants in the prospective study were aged roughly 18 to 100 years, lived in under 30 United States geographic areas, and enrolled through a virtual design. In the prospective study, participants were assigned to cohorts based on the clinical history participants reported in a screening survey and a study questionnaire. Each participant in the prospective study had whole blood, serum and a nasopharyngeal or oropharyngeal swab collected by mobile phlebotomists. Prospective study participants could optionally give additional blood draws and questionnaires over a 2-month period. Before DNA extraction, blood samples from the prospective study were shipped at room temperature or frozen. CDR1 is given as SGHRS and CDR2 as YFSETQ, both from the germline V gene. Reading from cysteine to phenylalanine, the CDR3 counts 17 amino acids. Here the CDR3 DNA is all that survives: 51 bases in frame from base 1. V has 1 base trimmed and J has 3 bases trimmed; junction bases matching no gene number 6.

The sequenced material came from PBMCs or T cells enriched from blood (not recorded which). This chain joins TRBV5-1 to TRBJ2-2; TRBD2 lines up with 10 middle nucleotides. The receptor was derived from a woman between 65 and 79 years old in a cohort exposed to, infected with or recovered from COVID-19 (not recorded which). The nucleotides read TGCGCCAGCAGCTTGCAAAGACTAGCGGGTTACACCGGGGAGCTGTTTTTT. This yields the protein CASSLQRLAGYTGELFF.